The 14 T cell receptor beta chains below were found in one sample sequenced in a study of CD8+ T cells in alopecia areata. It was cDNA, reverse transcribed from extracted RNA, that served as the sequencing template. The data were produced by immunoSEQ multiplex PCR, yet TCRdb's version contains in-frame clones alone and is incomplete. The table has fewer than 90,000 clones, just over 50% seen once. Material: NKG2D-high CD8+ T cells sorted from blood. The source is a human donor with alopecia areata.

The CDR3 nucleotides are TGTGCCAGCAGCTTAGGGCCAGACCAAGAGACCCAGTACTTC. Translating it yields CASSLGPDQETQYF. This chain uses TRBV7-2 with TRBJ2-5, with D uncertain. V was shortened by 1 base and J by 0 bases, with 6 bases between the two germline ends. CDR1 SGHTA and CDR2 FQGNSA come from the germline V gene. The CDR3 totals 14 residues.

CDR3 amino acids: CAWSSTGDPTYEQYF. The CDR3 nucleotides read TGTGCCTGGAGTTCTACAGGGGACCCCACCTACGAGCAGTACTTC. The genes are TRBV30 and TRBJ2-7; 7 nucleotides match TRBD1. The germline CDR1 and CDR2 sequences are GTSNPN and SVGIG (reference sequence). The CDR3 is 15 residues long. The trim removed 2 bases at V and 2 bases at J, leaving 9 bases unmatched.

V gene TRBV7-9 combines with J gene TRBJ2-5; 13 nucleotides line up with TRBD2. Germline V gene lookup returns CDR1 SEHNR and CDR2 FQNEAQ (reference sequence). This CDR3 is built from 16 residues. The V gene end was trimmed by 4 bases and the J gene end by 5 bases; junction bases not matched to a gene: 7. The CDR3 DNA is TGTGCCAGCAGCTCCAGGACTAGCGGGAGTTGGGAGACCCAGTACTTC. This sequence encodes CASSSRTSGSWETQYF.

The V gene is TRBV6-5, the J gene TRBJ1-4, with D uncertain. V was shortened by 6 bases and J by 7 bases, with 12 bases between the two germline ends. Germline CDR1 MNHEY, CDR2 SVGAGI. The CDR3 covers 13 residues. In DNA form, the CDR3 reads TGTGCCAGCAGCTACGGACCGGGTGAAAAACTGTTTTTT. It specifies CASSYGPGEKLFF.

Only a few counts were recorded for this clone. V usage is TRBV18 and J usage is TRBJ1-1; possible D gene TRBD1, 5 bases. Germline V gene sequence: CDR1 KGHSH, CDR2 LQKENI. The CDR3 totals 13 residues. V lost 0 bases, J lost 7 bases, and 9 bases lay in between. The CDR3 loop is CASSPPGGGEAFF. DNA of the CDR3: TGTGCCAGCTCACCACCCGGGGGGGGTGAAGCTTTCTTT.

This clone has more than one count but fewer than ten. The rearrangement links TRBV2 to TRBJ1-6; D perhaps matches TRBD1 (5 bases). The V end was cut by 2 bases, the J end by 11 bases, with 13 bases between. This CDR3 is 14 amino acids long. Germline CDR1 SNHLY, CDR2 FYNNEI. Written as DNA, the CDR3 is TGTGCCAGCAGTGAACCGGGGCTCTTGCCACCCCTCCACTTT. Encoded protein: CASSEPGLLPPLHF.

The J gene is TRBJ1-2, the V gene TRBV7-9; D ambiguous. With 4 bases removed from V and 8 bases from J, the gap between germline ends came to 23 bases. The CDR3 extends over 16 amino acids. Germline CDR1 is SEHNR and CDR2 is FQNEAQ (reference sequence). The CDR3 sequence is CASSSPSQAHKPGYTF. As DNA, the CDR3 is TGTGCCAGCAGCTCCCCTTCGCAGGCTCATAAACCCGGCTACACCTTC.

J is TRBJ2-1 and V is TRBV29-1; 11 nucleotides align to TRBD2. J lost 7 bases, V lost 7 bases, and 6 bases had no gene match. This CDR3 spans 13 amino acids. From germline, CDR1 is SQVTM and CDR2 ANQGSEA. The CDR3 nucleotides read TGCAGCGGAACTAGCGGGAGCGTAAATGAGCAGTTCTTC. Translating gives CSGTSGSVNEQFF.

The chain carries TRBV29-1 and TRBJ2-7; D is unresolved. The CDR3 sequence is 13 residues long. Germline V gives CDR1 SQVTM, CDR2 ANQGSEA. V gave up 4 bases and J gave up 4 bases, with 14 bases separating them. The CDR3 protein is CSVGMGSSYEQYF. CDR3 in DNA: TGCAGCGTTGGGATGGGGTCAAGTTACGAGCAGTACTTC.

The chain combines TRBV28 with TRBJ2-7; D remains unclear. Between the trimmed V and J ends, which lost 6 bases and 2 bases, there was a span of 11 bases. The CDR3 runs to 13 residues. Germline loops: CDR1 MDHEN, CDR2 SYDVKM. The CDR3 DNA is TGTGCCAGCAGCTTTATCGGTGCCTACGAGCAGTACTTC. Its protein product is CASSFIGAYEQYF.

CDR3 amino acids: CASSLGSDTQYF. The CDR3 region has the DNA TGTGCCAGCAGCCTGGGTTCAGATACGCAGTATTTT. V and J are TRBV5-4 and TRBJ2-3; no clear D gene. Per germline, CDR1 SGHNT and CDR2 YYREEE (reference sequence). The V and J ends lost 4 bases and 4 bases respectively, with 7 bases between them. The CDR3 has 12 residues.

The V and J genes are TRBV20-1 and TRBJ2-1, with no clear D. The CDR3 length is 11 residues. V lost 7 bases to trimming and J lost 2 bases, with 6 bases between them. Germline lookup yields CDR1 DFQATT and CDR2 SNEGSKA (reference sequence). The CDR3 nucleotides are TGCAGTGTAGTAGCCTACAATGAGCAGTTCTTC. This sequence encodes CSVVAYNEQFF.

This chain joins TRBV7-8 and TRBJ2-3; D gene ambiguous. This CDR3 has 13 residues. Per the germline V gene, CDR1 is SGHVS and CDR2 is FQNEAQ. Between the trimmed V and J ends, which lost 2 bases and 1 base, there was a span of 4 bases. Here the CDR3 DNA reads TGTGCCAGCAGCTTATTCGGCACAGATACGCAGTATTTT. Its translation is CASSLFGTDTQYF. The complete variable domain, with remaining parts taken from reference TRBV7-8 and TRBJ2-3, reads GAGVSQSPRYKVAKRGQDVALRCDPISGHVSLFWYQQALGQGPEFLTYFQNEAQLDKSGLPSDRFFAERPEGSVSTLKIQRTQQEDSAVYLCASSLFGTDTQYFGPGTRLTVL.

This clone turned up a few times. In the same sample, other DNA sequences code for this CDR3. The V call is TRBV27, the J call TRBJ2-3; D not resolved. The V and J ends lost 3 bases and 3 bases respectively, with 7 bases between them. The CDR3 sequence is 13 residues long. The germline V gene has CDR1 MNHEY and CDR2 SMNVEV (reference sequence). The DNA for the CDR3 is TGTGCCAGCAGTTTCCTAGGGACAGATACGCAGTATTTT. This encodes CASSFLGTDTQYF.